This TCR beta chain originates from a study of technical replicates of blood from a handful of donors. Using immunoSEQ multiplex PCR, the repertoire was profiled, and TCRdb retains in-frame clones only, with some absent. The sample records over 30,000 clones, around 90% being singletons. Trimming shortened V by 6 bases and J by 3 bases, and 9 bases separated the two germline ends. This CDR3 comprises 12 residues. From germline, CDR1 is ENHRY and CDR2 SYGVKD. V gene TRBV10-3 combines with J gene TRBJ2-7; a weak D match, TRBD2 (6 bases). The TCR originated in a human donor in good health. Some clones in this sample may be carry-over from other donors' samples. Sequenced sample: PBMCs. The CDR3 protein is CAIRKTSYEQYF. DNA for the CDR3: TGTGCCATCAGAAAGACTAGCTACGAGCAGTACTTC.